Given below is one T cell receptor (beta chain) in context. This clonotype was seen repeatedly, ten times or more. There are no base qualities to consult, and no much larger clone falls within one base. The sample belongs to a study of T cells after yellow fever vaccination (dated by TCRdb to the late 2010s). Regarding the research as a whole: The SMART-Seq v4 Ultra Low Input RNA kit was used to prepare libraries from fractions with low cell numbers. Blood was drawn at multiple timepoints before and after primary and secondary immunization, with bulk PBMC replicates and cell subsets isolated. Bulk TCR alpha and beta repertoires were sequenced longitudinally to track T-cell clones before and after primary and booster YFV17D yellow fever vaccination. The cohort comprised two healthy male donors, one aged 18 to 29 and one aged 30 to 40 years.

TCR cDNA was synthesized by 5'RACE template switching, which introduced a universal primer site and unique molecular identifiers. Priming of cDNA synthesis was performed from both the TCR alpha and TCR beta constant segments. Library amplification involved two PCR steps, and the second step added sample barcodes and sequencing adapters. Sequencing of libraries was performed on Illumina HiSeq 2500 (2x100 bp) or NovaSeq (2x150 bp). Per the original workflow: Reads were demultiplexed and collapsed into UMI consensus sequences with MIGEC, and V(D)J alignment was performed with MiXCR. Using edgeR on replicate PBMC samples, clonotypes were called vaccine-responding if FDR was below 0.01 and the log2 fold change was above 5 up to day 15. Bulk clonotypes were assigned CD4 or CD8 identity according to which sequenced CD4 or CD8 repertoire held them at higher abundance. A clonotype counted as NS4B-specific if enriched at least 10-fold in dextramer-positive versus dextramer-negative fractions, with CD4-biased clonotypes left out. The public reads were run again by TCRdb, first through fastp at Q25 and then through MiXCR, and only productive beta chains were kept. Entries that share a CDR3 protein sequence are merged under the most common genes and DNA. None of the V and J calls come from the authors' own analysis; TCRdb made them. The sample table contains roughly 45,000 distinct CDR3 sequences; only one count was recorded for almost 7% of them. The ten most abundant clones make up around 16% of the sample.

Here is what the overall study found, with its caveats: The secondary T-cell response was weaker than the primary response but faster, peaking on day 5 instead of day 15. The study included only a couple of donors, which limits how far the findings can be generalized. Most clones expanded after primary vaccination were re-detected after the booster (around 96% of CD4 and 88% of CD8), suggesting broad memory maintenance. A small fraction of clonotypes appeared in both the CD4 and CD8 compartments, likely as a result of convergent recombination. Because abundant contaminating clonotypes from the bulk population could be contained in FACS-sorted repertoires, computational filtering was required.

The treatment or condition tag for this specimen amounts to: live attenuated yellow fever vaccine strain. A standard Ficoll-Paque protocol was used to isolate PBMCs from peripheral blood. Epitope-specific CD8 T cells were sorted with a dextramer loaded with the yellow fever NS4B epitope peptide, together with anti-CD3 and anti-CD8 staining. TriZol was used to extract RNA from bulk PBMCs, CD4 and CD8 fractions, and dextramer-positive and dextramer-negative fractions. V lost 5 bases and J lost 0 bases, and the count of bases not matched to a germline gene is 2. CDR1 SGHRS and CDR2 YFSETQ are derived from the germline V gene. The CDR3 has 14 amino acids, counting the end cysteine and phenylalanine. The retained sequence is limited to the CDR3, 42 bases, with the frame set at the first base.

The sequence was obtained from a young man who received the YFV17D yellow fever vaccine. The rearranged segments are TRBV5-1 and TRBJ2-1; TRBD1 matches 7 bases in the middle. The material sequenced was CD8+ T cells not binding an NS4B(214-222) dextramer, sorted from PBMCs, taken 45 days after the yellow fever booster vaccination. The sample's cell subset or site label, decoded: NS4B epitope dextramer-negative CD8 T cells. The nucleotide sequence reads TGCGCCAGCAGTGGGACAGACTCCTACAATGAGCAGTTCTTC. Its translation reads: CASSGTDSYNEQFF.